These 20 T cell receptor beta chains were all obtained from the same sample, sequenced in a study of T cell responses to AZD1222 COVID-19 vaccine. Only in-frame clones appear in the TCRdb table, and some are missing; sequencing was by immunoSEQ multiplex PCR. This sample has roughly 50,000 clones, with approximately 90% found just once. This specimen was peripheral blood, taken 28 days after the second AZD1222 dose. These receptors all stem from an adult who received the AZD1222 COVID-19 vaccine.

The CDR3 sequence: CASSQPGPDTQYF. The CDR3 DNA follows: TGCGCCAGCAGCCAACCGGGTCCAGATACGCAGTATTTT. V is TRBV4-1 and J is TRBJ2-3; D is ambiguous. Trimming removed 2 bases from V and 4 bases from J, with 7 bases in between. The CDR3 consists of 13 residues. The germline V gene has CDR1 MGHRA and CDR2 YSYEKL.

V and J are TRBV7-8 and TRBJ1-5; no firm D call. CDR1 SGHVS and CDR2 FQNEAQ come from the germline V gene. Trimming shortened V by 5 bases and J by 2 bases, and 13 bases separated the two germline ends. CDR3 length: 15 residues. CDR3 sequence: CASSHGAGGNQPQHF. CDR3 sequence (DNA): TGTGCCAGCAGCCATGGCGCTGGAGGCAATCAGCCCCAGCATTTT. The complete variable domain, with remaining parts taken from reference TRBV7-8 and TRBJ1-5, reads GAGVSQSPRYKVAKRGQDVALRCDPISGHVSLFWYQQALGQGPEFLTYFQNEAQLDKSGLPSDRFFAERPEGSVSTLKIQRTQQEDSAVYLCASSHGAGGNQPQHFGDGTRLSIL.

Turning to this clone: Other DNA sequences within the sample encode an identical CDR3. The chain recombines TRBV11-2 with TRBJ2-3; D ambiguous. The CDR3 spans 15 residues. Trimming removed 1 base at V and 0 bases at J, with 8 bases between. From germline, CDR1 is SGHAT and CDR2 FQNNGV. The CDR3 sequence: CASSLVAASTDTQYF. In DNA, the CDR3 is TGTGCCAGCAGCTTAGTTGCAGCTAGCACAGATACGCAGTATTTT.

The chain carries TRBV27 and TRBJ2-2, with D uncertain. Per germline, CDR1 MNHEY and CDR2 SMNVEV (reference sequence). CDR3 length: 12 residues. The V and J ends lost 6 bases and 0 bases respectively, with 2 bases between them. CDR3 amino acids: CASSSNTGELFF. DNA of the CDR3: TGTGCCAGCAGCTCGAACACCGGGGAGCTGTTTTTT.

V gene TRBV3-1 (or the pseudogene TRBV3-2) combines with J gene TRBJ2-1; D unclear. Trimming took 0 bases from V and 8 from J, leaving 11 bases between them. Germline-derived CDR1 and CDR2 are LGHDT and YNNKEL (reference sequence). The CDR3 has 14 amino acids. CDR3 in amino acids: CASSQELKGYEQFF. Written as DNA, the CDR3 is TGTGCCAGCAGCCAAGAGTTGAAGGGATATGAGCAGTTCTTC.

The chain has TRBV7-8 and TRBJ1-1; D remains ambiguous. CDR1 is SGHVS and CDR2 is FQNEAQ in the germline V gene. This CDR3 contains 16 residues. Between the trimmed V and J ends, which lost 3 bases and 3 bases, there was a span of 17 bases. Here the CDR3 DNA reads TGTGCCAGCAGCTTTAGCGGGGAGGGTGGTTACACTGAAGCTTTCTTT. Amino acid sequence: CASSFSGEGGYTEAFF.

The V and J genes are TRBV9 and TRBJ1-1; the D is unclear. Looked up from germline, CDR1 is SGDLS and CDR2 is YYNGEE. The CDR3 is made up of 12 amino acids. The germline V and J ends were trimmed by 0 bases and 5 bases, with 5 bases remaining between them. The CDR3 sequence: CASSVGETEAFF. The CDR3, as DNA: TGTGCCAGCAGCGTAGGAGAGACTGAAGCTTTCTTT. Full variable domain (missing parts from reference TRBV9 and TRBJ1-1): DSGVTQTPKHLITATGQRVTLRCSPRSGDLSVYWYQQSLDQGLQFLIQYYNGEERAKGNILERFSAQQFPDLHSELNLSSLELGDSALYFCASSVGETEAFFGQGTRLTVV.

The rearrangement joins TRBV6-1 to TRBJ1-2; no definite D call. The CDR3 is 13 residues long. From germline, CDR1 is MNHNS and CDR2 SASEGT. V was clipped by 0 bases and J by 5 bases, with 7 bases between them. In nucleotides, the CDR3 is TGTGCCAGCAGTGAAGCAGGAATTTATGGCTACACCTTC. It translates to CASSEAGIYGYTF.

This clone showed up just once. The chain couples TRBV9 to TRBJ2-6, with 9 positions matching TRBD2. The V gene's germline CDR1 is SGDLS and CDR2 YYNGEE. V shed 4 bases and J 0 bases; nucleotides not matched to a gene: 11. The CDR3 totals 19 residues. The CDR3 loop is CASSPHGLAGPSGANVLTF. CDR3 in DNA: TGTGCCAGCAGCCCTCACGGTCTAGCGGGGCCCTCTGGGGCCAACGTCCTGACTTTC. The variable domain in full, with the rest retrieved from reference TRBV9 and TRBJ2-6, is DSGVTQTPKHLITATGQRVTLRCSPRSGDLSVYWYQQSLDQGLQFLIQYYNGEERAKGNILERFSAQQFPDLHSELNLSSLELGDSALYFCASSPHGLAGPSGANVLTFGAGSRLTVL.

This chain connects TRBV7-9 to TRBJ1-6; no firm D call. The V gene's germline CDR1 is SEHNR and CDR2 FQNEAQ (reference sequence). The CDR3 contains 15 residues. V was shortened by 1 base and J by 8 bases, with 12 bases between the two germline ends. Here the CDR3 DNA reads TGTGCCAGCAGCTTAGGGAGGGCCGTGTATTCACCCCTCCACTTT. Amino acid sequence: CASSLGRAVYSPLHF. Looking up the rest from reference TRBV7-9 and TRBJ1-6 gives the full variable domain: DTGVSQNPRHKITKRGQNVTFRCDPISEHNRLYWYRQTLGQGPEFLTYFQNEAQLEKSRLLSDRFSAERPKGSFSTLEIQRTEQGDSAMYLCASSLGRAVYSPLHFGNGTRLTVT.

The V gene is TRBV6-1, the J gene TRBJ1-4; unclear D gene. Germline CDR1 reads MNHNS; CDR2 reads SASEGT. V lost 2 bases to trimming and J lost 6 bases, with 10 bases between them. CDR3 length equals 14 residues. CDR3 bases: TGTGCCAGCAGTGAATCCCAGTTCCATGAAAAACTGTTTTTT. Amino acid sequence: CASSESQFHEKLFF.

The chain is built from TRBV18 and TRBJ2-2; D unclear. Trimming removed 0 bases at V and 0 bases at J, with 11 bases between. Germline V gene data show CDR1 as KGHSH and CDR2 as LQKENI. There are 17 residues in the CDR3. Here the CDR3 DNA reads TGTGCCAGCTCACCACCTATGGGCGGTTCGAACACCGGGGAGCTGTTTTTT. Translation: CASSPPMGGSNTGELFF.

The chain links TRBV2 to TRBJ2-5; D is tentatively TRBD1 or TRBD2 (5 bases each). V was pared by 4 bases and J by 3 bases, with 12 bases between. CDR1 SNHLY and CDR2 FYNNEI come from the germline V gene. This CDR3 spans 14 amino acids. DNA for the CDR3: TGTGCCAGCAGTGCCGGGACGGGAAAAGAGACCCAGTACTTC. It yields the protein CASSAGTGKETQYF.

This chain links TRBV5-4 with TRBJ2-3, with D unclear. The CDR3 contains 12 residues. V was shortened by 6 bases and J by 3 bases, with 8 bases between the two germline ends. Germline-derived CDR1 and CDR2 are SGHNT and YYREEE (reference sequence). Written as DNA, the CDR3 is TGTGCCAGCAAGGACGGGACAGATACGCAGTATTTT. Protein: CASKDGTDTQYF.

The chain combines TRBV6-1 with TRBJ2-3; D remains ambiguous. From germline, CDR1 is MNHNS and CDR2 SASEGT. V lost 3 bases and J lost 2, with 3 bases in between. The CDR3 extends over 12 amino acids. In nucleotides, the CDR3 is TGTGCCAGCAGTGACCCCACAGATACGCAGTATTTT. Protein product: CASSDPTDTQYF.

The chain couples TRBV28 to TRBJ1-5; D is undetermined. Germline V lookup: CDR1 MDHEN, CDR2 SYDVKM. With 2 bases removed from V and 1 base from J, the gap between germline ends came to 6 bases. The CDR3 runs 14 residues. The CDR3 DNA reads TGTGCCAGCAGTTTAACCTACAGCAATCAGCCCCAGCATTTT. Its translation: CASSLTYSNQPQHF. Combining the CDR3 with reference TRBV28 and TRBJ1-5 gives the whole variable domain DVKVTQSSRYLVKRTGEKVFLECVQDMDHENMFWYRQDPGLGLRLIYFSYDVKMKEKGDIPEGYSVSREKKERFSLILESASTNQTSMYLCASSLTYSNQPQHFGDGTRLSIL.

The chain links TRBV3-1 (or the pseudogene TRBV3-2) to TRBJ2-7; the D gene is possibly TRBD1 (6 bases). Germline V gene lookup returns CDR1 LGHDT and CDR2 YNNKEL (reference sequence). V was trimmed by 0 bases and J by 2 bases, leaving 17 bases between them. The length of the CDR3 is 17 residues. CDR3 region: CASSQESPQGLTYEQYF. CDR3 nucleotides: TGTGCCAGCAGCCAAGAAAGCCCACAGGGCCTTACCTACGAGCAGTACTTC.

This chain links TRBV4-2 with TRBJ1-2; weak D call: TRBD1 (6 bases). Trimming took 4 bases from V and 0 from J, leaving 12 bases between them. Looked up from germline, CDR1 is LGHNA and CDR2 is YNFKEQ. The CDR3 is 15 amino acids. DNA for the CDR3: TGTGCCAGCAGCCCGGGGCAGGGGTCTAACTATGGCTACACCTTC. Amino acid sequence: CASSPGQGSNYGYTF.

The count of this clone is one. This rearrangement joins TRBV24-1 to TRBJ1-5; D may be TRBD1 (5 bases). The CDR3 sequence is 17 residues long. With 2 bases removed from V and 6 bases from J, the gap between germline ends came to 19 bases. The germline CDR1 and CDR2 sequences are KGHDR and SFDVKD. CDR3 coding DNA: TGTGCCACCAGTGATTCGGGGGTCGGGGAGGGTGTTCAGCCCCAGCATTTT. As protein: CATSDSGVGEGVQPQHF.

The V call is TRBV5-1, the J call TRBJ1-1; D not certain. Per germline, CDR1 SGHRS and CDR2 YFSETQ. With 4 bases removed from V and 11 bases from J, the gap between germline ends came to 12 bases. This CDR3 is 11 amino acids long. CDR3 region: CASSDGVGAFF. The CDR3 region has the DNA TGCGCCAGCAGCGACGGGGTAGGGGCTTTCTTT.